A single sample is the source of the 16 T cell receptor beta chains below, sequenced in a study of shared clonotypes between healthy human individuals. Terminally differentiated effector memory CD45RA+ cells were excluded from the naive CD8 cells, which were CD45RO-negative and positively selected for CCR7. The protocol was immunoSEQ multiplex PCR, while the TCRdb copy is restricted to in-frame clones and leaves out a portion. The data show hundreds of thousands of clones, with roughly 95% seen just once and approximately 0.1% held by the top ten. The sequenced sample consisted of naive CD8+ T cells sorted from blood. Receptor source: a woman in her 30s in good health.

The chain couples TRBV7-8 to TRBJ1-3, with a tentative D call TRBD1 (5 bases). Per the germline V gene, CDR1 is SGHVS and CDR2 is FQNEAQ. The CDR3 spans 14 residues. V shed 3 bases and J shed 4 bases, with 10 bases lying between them. CDR3 sequence reads: CASSLRGTGNTIYF. CDR3 nucleotides: TGTGCCAGCAGCTTGAGGGGAACAGGAAACACCATATATTTT.

This chain uses TRBV6-5 with TRBJ2-5; TRBD1 matches at 8 bases. The DNA end is more similar to TRBJ2-7, so the J call may be wrong. There are 14 residues in the CDR3. CDR1 and CDR2 (germline): MNHEY, SVGAGI. The CDR3 sequence: CASSYRDRPYEQYF. For the CDR3, the DNA is TGTGCCAGCAGTTACCGGGACAGGCCGTACGAGCAGTACTTC.

This sequence joins TRBV19 and TRBJ2-3; maybe TRBD2 (6 bases). The germline V and J ends were trimmed by 6 bases and 5 bases, with 21 bases remaining between them. CDR1 and CDR2 from the germline V gene are LNHDA and SQIVND (reference sequence). There are 16 residues in the CDR3. This chain's CDR3 is CASRAPVGPGRDTQYF. In DNA, the CDR3 is TGTGCCAGTAGGGCTCCCGTAGGGCCCGGGAGAGATACGCAGTATTTT.

V and J are TRBV4-1 and TRBJ1-2; maybe TRBD1 (6 bases). CDR1 and CDR2 (germline): MGHRA, YSYEKL. The CDR3 is 14 amino acids. Trimming pared 1 base from V and 4 bases from J, leaving 10 bases between. CDR3 sequence (DNA): TGCGCCAGCAGCCAAGGGCAGGGGATCTATGGCTACACCTTC. As protein: CASSQGQGIYGYTF.

The count of this clone is one. The chain carries TRBV5-4 and TRBJ2-7; D call uncertain. In germline, CDR1 is SGHNT, CDR2 YYREEE (reference sequence). V dropped 4 bases and J dropped 1 base, with 9 bases sitting between them. This CDR3 contains 13 residues. Here the CDR3 reads CASSPTQSYEQYF. Here the CDR3 DNA reads TGTGCCAGCAGCCCCACCCAGTCCTACGAGCAGTACTTC.

The CDR3 DNA follows: TGTGCCAGCACCATGACAGAAGCCGATGGCTACACCTTC. Protein: CASTMTEADGYTF. This chain connects TRBV7-6 to TRBJ1-2; weak D call: TRBD1 (5 bases). The CDR3 is 13 residues long. Germline V gives CDR1 SGHVS, CDR2 FNYEAQ. Trimming stripped 7 bases from V and 6 bases from J, with 15 bases between.

This chain joins TRBV15 and TRBJ2-3; D perhaps matches TRBD2 (6 bases). This CDR3 has 14 amino acids. Germline loops: CDR1 LNHNV, CDR2 YYDKDF (reference sequence). CDR3 sequence (DNA): TGTGCGGTTAGTAGCGGCGATTACACAGATACGCAGTATTTT. It translates to CAVSSGDYTDTQYF.

The chain combines TRBV13 with TRBJ2-7; D unresolved. This CDR3 contains 16 residues. V lost 0 bases, J lost 7 bases, and 19 bases lay in between. The germline gives CDR1 PRHDT, CDR2 FYEKMQ (reference sequence). This CDR3 reads CASSLGTNLLIEEQYF. The CDR3 DNA follows: TGTGCCAGCAGCTTAGGGACAAACCTACTGATAGAGGAGCAGTACTTC.

This clone was recorded a few times. Different DNA sequences within this sample yield the same CDR3. The V call is TRBV27, the J call TRBJ1-2, with a tentative D call TRBD1 (6 bases). CDR1 is MNHEY and CDR2 is SMNVEV in the germline V gene (reference sequence). The CDR3 is 13 amino acids. Between the trimmed V and J ends, which lost 5 bases and 4 bases, there was a span of 11 bases. The CDR3: CASSPGQTYGYTF. As DNA, the CDR3 is TGTGCCAGCAGTCCCGGACAGACCTATGGCTACACCTTC.

This chain links TRBV28 with TRBJ1-5; D is ambiguous. Deletions cut 1 base from V and 2 bases from J, with 12 bases between. This CDR3 has 16 amino acids. Germline V gene lookup returns CDR1 MDHEN and CDR2 SYDVKM. Here the CDR3 reads CASSLYPGEGNQPQHF. The CDR3 DNA reads as TGTGCCAGCAGTTTATATCCGGGAGAGGGCAATCAGCCCCAGCATTTT.

CDR3 sequence: CASSLAVGDPQETQYF. The CDR3 bases are TGTGCCAGCAGCTTAGCGGTAGGGGACCCCCAAGAGACCCAGTACTTC. The V call is TRBV7-9, the J call TRBJ2-5; D may match TRBD1 or TRBD2 (5 bases each). The length of the CDR3 is 16 residues. The V and J ends lost 0 bases and 1 base respectively, with 12 bases between them. CDR1 SEHNR and CDR2 FQNEAQ come from the germline V gene (reference sequence).

This clone was seen once. V usage is TRBV25-1 and J usage is TRBJ2-1; 10 positions match TRBD2. CDR1 and CDR2 (germline): MGHDK, SYGVNS. This CDR3 is built from 14 residues. The V and J ends lost 5 bases and 6 bases, in that order; junction bases with no gene match: 4. The CDR3 DNA sequence: TGTGCCAGCAGTTGGAGCGGGAGGGCCAATGAGCAGTTCTTC. Translated, it gives CASSWSGRANEQFF.

This chain uses TRBV11-2 with TRBJ2-5; perhaps TRBD1 as D (5 bases). Germline loops: CDR1 SGHAT, CDR2 FQNNGV. The CDR3 loop spans 15 amino acids. V gave up 3 bases and J gave up 1 base, with 12 bases separating them. CDR3 sequence: CASSFIRQGQETQYF. The CDR3 DNA follows: TGTGCCAGCAGCTTCATCCGGCAGGGCCAAGAGACCCAGTACTTC.

This clone was observed once. The chain is built from TRBV28 and TRBJ2-1; TRBD2 aligns across 7 bases. Germline CDR1 and CDR2: MDHEN and SYDVKM. V shed 1 base, J shed 5 bases, and the junction held 8 bases outside the gene matches. The CDR3 loop spans 16 amino acids. The CDR3 sequence is CASSLYGGSSHNEQFF. Written as DNA, the CDR3 is TGTGCCAGCAGTTTATACGGCGGGAGCTCGCACAATGAGCAGTTCTTC.

This clone was observed a few times. The rearrangement uses TRBV7-6 and TRBJ1-1; 10 nucleotides align to TRBD1. V gave up 6 bases and J gave up 0 bases; unmatched junction bases: 4. The CDR3 has 15 amino acids. Germline lookup yields CDR1 SGHVS and CDR2 FNYEAQ. This chain's CDR3 is CASSWGTGVNTEAFF. The CDR3 DNA follows: TGTGCCAGCAGTTGGGGGACAGGGGTGAACACTGAAGCTTTCTTT.

CDR3 in DNA: TGTGCCAGCAGTGAATTAGGGACAGAAGATGGCTACACCTTC. As protein: CASSELGTEDGYTF. The chain employs TRBV25-1 and TRBJ1-2; 7 nucleotides align to TRBD1. This CDR3 is 14 amino acids long. J was trimmed by 6 bases and V by 1 base; bases with no gene match: 5. Per the germline V gene, CDR1 is MGHDK and CDR2 is SYGVNS.